The 8 T cell receptor beta chains in this list originate from one sample, sequenced in a study of cytotoxic CD8 clonotypes in ibrutinib-treated CLL. This table comes from immunoSEQ multiplex PCR, and its TCRdb copy is limited to in-frame clones, with some not included. The data show fewer than 7,500 clones, 60% to 75% seen once. The material sequenced was PBMCs, taken before ibrutinib treatment. The receptors here all came from a human donor with chronic lymphocytic leukemia.

The chain couples TRBV15 to TRBJ2-5; D not resolved. The CDR3 is 12 amino acids. Germline assignment: CDR1 LNHNV and CDR2 YYDKDF (reference sequence). Trimming took off 0 bases at V and 5 bases at J, with 4 bases between the two ends. The CDR3 sequence: CATSRDRETQYF. The DNA of the CDR3 is TGTGCCACCAGCAGAGATCGGGAGACCCAGTACTTC. Using reference TRBV15 and TRBJ2-5 for the parts outside the CDR3, the full variable domain is DAMVIQNPRYQVTQFGKPVTLSCSQTLNHNVMYWYQQKSSQAPKLLFHYYDKDFNNEADTPDNFQSRRPNTSFCFLDIRSPGLGDTAMYLCATSRDRETQYFGPGTRLLVL.

J is TRBJ2-3 and V is TRBV7-8; TRBD2 agrees at 8 bases. Germline CDR1 and CDR2: SGHVS and FQNEAQ. The CDR3 consists of 16 residues. V dropped 1 base and J dropped 2; count of bases not matched to a gene: 5. The CDR3 DNA reads TGTGCCAGCAGCTTAGAGGCGGGAGGAGTCACAGATACGCAGTATTTT. Amino acids: CASSLEAGGVTDTQYF.

The rearrangement uses TRBV30 and TRBJ2-2, with D perhaps matching TRBD2 (6 bases). The CDR3 is 19 residues long. V lost 5 bases to trimming and J lost 4 bases, with 29 bases between them. Germline-derived CDR1 and CDR2 are GTSNPN and SVGIG (reference sequence). CDR3 region: CAWGPFPGAFFGPTGELFF. In DNA, the CDR3 is TGTGCCTGGGGACCTTTCCCGGGAGCCTTTTTCGGGCCCACCGGGGAGCTGTTTTTT.

The chain uses TRBV21-1 and TRBJ2-7; the table assigns TRBD2, which was not confirmed against the DNA. TRBV21-1 is assigned pseudogene status. This CDR3 comprises 19 residues. This chain's CDR3 is CASSKAPYFSGLAGAEQYF. The CDR3 DNA reads TGTGCCAGCAGCAAAGCGCCCTACTTCTCGGGACTAGCGGGAGCAGAGCAGTACTTC.

The V gene is TRBV18, the J gene TRBJ1-1; maybe TRBD1 (6 bases). CDR1 is KGHSH and CDR2 is LQKENI in the germline V gene. The CDR3 covers 11 residues. Trimming removed 5 bases at V and 7 bases at J, with 8 bases between. CDR3 in amino acids: CASSGGHEAFF. CDR3 nucleotide sequence: TGTGCCAGCTCAGGGGGGCATGAAGCTTTCTTT.

This clone turned up a few times. The rearrangement uses TRBV5-6 and TRBJ2-7; 12 bases line up with TRBD1. The germline V gene encodes CDR1 SGHDT and CDR2 YYEEEE. V was clipped by 3 bases and J by 7 bases; unmatched bases: 11. This CDR3 comprises 16 residues. The CDR3 spells CASSSRGTGGSREQYF. The CDR3 DNA is TGTGCCAGCAGCTCCAGGGGGACAGGGGGCTCTCGGGAGCAGTACTTC.

The rearrangement joins TRBV7-9 to TRBJ1-1, with a tentative D call TRBD1 (5 bases). Germline CDR1 and CDR2: SEHNR and FQNEAQ (reference sequence). V lost 3 bases to trimming and J lost 5 bases, with 10 bases between them. CDR3 length equals 13 residues. The CDR3 loop is CASSLSGRTEAFF. The CDR3 nucleotides are TGTGCCAGCAGCTTGTCAGGGCGGACTGAAGCTTTCTTT.

This chain joins TRBV30 and TRBJ1-2; D perhaps matches TRBD1 (5 bases). Trimming removed 3 bases from V and 6 bases from J, with 11 bases in between. Germline CDR1 is GTSNPN and CDR2 is SVGIG (reference sequence). The CDR3 is made up of 12 amino acids. The CDR3 coding sequence is TGTGCCTGGAGATGGGGGACCCATGGCTACACCTTC. Amino acids: CAWRWGTHGYTF.